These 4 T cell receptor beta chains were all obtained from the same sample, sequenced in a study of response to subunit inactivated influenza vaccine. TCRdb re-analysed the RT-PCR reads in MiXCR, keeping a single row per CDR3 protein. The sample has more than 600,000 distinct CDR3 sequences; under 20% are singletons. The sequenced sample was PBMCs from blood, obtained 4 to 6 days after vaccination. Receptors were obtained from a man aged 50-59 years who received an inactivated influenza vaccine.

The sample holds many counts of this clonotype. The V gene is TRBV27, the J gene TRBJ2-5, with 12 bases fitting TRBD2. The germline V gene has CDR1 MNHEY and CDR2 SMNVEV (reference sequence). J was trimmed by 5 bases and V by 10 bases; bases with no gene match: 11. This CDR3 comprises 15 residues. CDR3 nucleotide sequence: TGTGCCACCGGGACTAGCGGGCTTGGGCGGGAGACCCAGTACTTC. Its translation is CATGTSGLGRETQYF.

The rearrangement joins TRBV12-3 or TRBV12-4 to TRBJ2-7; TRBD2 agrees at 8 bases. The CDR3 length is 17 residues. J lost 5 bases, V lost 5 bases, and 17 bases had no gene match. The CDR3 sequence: CASSRPRGKRGTHEQYF. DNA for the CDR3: TGTGCCAGCAGTAGACCCCGAGGGAAGCGGGGGACCCACGAGCAGTACTTC.

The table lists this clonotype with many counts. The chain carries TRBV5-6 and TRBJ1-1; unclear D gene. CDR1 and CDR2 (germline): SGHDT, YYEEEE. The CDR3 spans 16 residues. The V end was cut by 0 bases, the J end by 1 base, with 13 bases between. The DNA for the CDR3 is TGTGCCAGCAGCTTGGGGTTCTTGGAGGCGAACACTGAAGCTTTCTTT. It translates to CASSLGFLEANTEAFF. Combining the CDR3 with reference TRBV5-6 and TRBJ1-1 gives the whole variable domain DAGVTQSPTHLIKTRGQQVTLRCSPKSGHDTVSWYQQALGQGPQFIFQYYEEEERQRGNFPDRFSGHQFPNYSSELNVNALLLGDSALYLCASSLGFLEANTEAFFGQGTRLTVV.

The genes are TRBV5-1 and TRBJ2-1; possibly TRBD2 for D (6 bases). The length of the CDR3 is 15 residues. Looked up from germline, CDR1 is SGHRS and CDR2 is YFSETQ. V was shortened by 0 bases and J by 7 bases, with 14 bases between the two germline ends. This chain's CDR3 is CASSLDVGSGNEQFF. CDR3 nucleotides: TGCGCCAGCAGCTTGGACGTCGGGAGCGGAAATGAGCAGTTCTTC.